These 17 T cell receptor beta chains were all obtained from the same sample, sequenced in a study of blood T cell repertoires in COVID-19. Sequenced by immunoSEQ multiplex PCR; TCRdb stores in-frame clones only, minus some. The data contain under 250,000 clones, around four fifths of them seen just once; the ten biggest clones take up over 5.5%. The sample taken for sequencing was peripheral blood. These receptors were taken from a woman aged 55-69 years with active or convalescent COVID-19.

This chain connects TRBV25-1 to TRBJ2-7, with D tentatively TRBD1 (6 bases). V was shortened by 6 bases and J by 4 bases, with 16 bases between the two germline ends. The CDR3 extends over 14 amino acids. Germline loops: CDR1 MGHDK, CDR2 SYGVNS. Written as DNA, the CDR3 is TGTGCCAGCAGCCAGGGGTCGGGTGGGTACGAGCAGTACTTC. This encodes CASSQGSGGYEQYF.

V usage is TRBV3-1 (or the pseudogene TRBV3-2) and J usage is TRBJ2-5, with 7 nucleotides matching TRBD2. Trimming removed 3 bases from V and 1 base from J; junction bases left unmatched: 2. This CDR3 is built from 14 residues. Looked up from germline, CDR1 is LGHDT and CDR2 is YNNKEL (reference sequence). The CDR3 bases are TGTGCCAGCAGCCATGGGGGGGGCCAAGAGACCCAGTACTTC. It codes for CASSHGGGQETQYF.

This rearrangement joins TRBV4-1 to TRBJ1-5; the D is unclear. The germline V and J ends were trimmed by 4 bases and 1 base, with 17 bases remaining between them. The CDR3 has 17 residues. CDR1 is MGHRA and CDR2 is YSYEKL in the germline V gene. The chain's CDR3 is CASSRAGSRGSNQPQHF. CDR3 nucleotides: TGCGCCAGCAGCCGCGCCGGCTCGCGCGGGAGCAATCAGCCCCAGCATTTT.

The rearrangement uses TRBV4-1 and TRBJ2-3; 10 bases agree with TRBD2. Germline V gene sequence: CDR1 MGHRA, CDR2 YSYEKL. Germline trimming cut 1 base from V and 6 bases from J; bases unmatched to any gene: 7. The CDR3 has 16 residues. The CDR3 here is CASSQAPSGGSDTQYF. The CDR3 DNA follows: TGCGCCAGCAGCCAAGCCCCTAGCGGGGGTTCGGATACGCAGTATTTT.

V and J are TRBV28 and TRBJ2-7, with D possibly matching TRBD1 (5 bases). Between the trimmed V and J ends, which lost 6 bases and 0 bases, there was a span of 15 bases. Germline V gene sequence: CDR1 MDHEN, CDR2 SYDVKM. CDR3 length: 15 residues. The DNA for the CDR3 is TGTGCCAGCAGACCCCGGACACGGAGCTCCTACGAGCAGTACGTC. The encoded protein is CASRPRTRSSYEQYV.

This clone was counted a single time. This sequence joins TRBV9 and TRBJ2-1; TRBD2 matches at 8 bases. CDR3 length: 17 residues. Germline assignment: CDR1 SGDLS and CDR2 YYNGEE. Trimming cost V 0 bases and J 4 bases; bases outside gene matches: 9. The CDR3 DNA is TGTGCCAGCAGCGTAGACCCGGGGGGGGCAGGGTACAATGAGCAGTTCTTC. Translating it yields CASSVDPGGAGYNEQFF.

This sequence joins TRBV18 and TRBJ2-3; 13 nucleotides agree with TRBD2. The V segment lost 3 bases and the J segment 4 bases; nucleotides outside the gene matches: 4. Looked up from germline, CDR1 is KGHSH and CDR2 is LQKENI. The CDR3 is 16 residues long. CDR3 sequence reads: CASSPLGLAGSDTQYF. CDR3 bases: TGTGCCAGCTCACCCTTGGGACTAGCGGGATCAGATACGCAGTATTTT.

The V gene is TRBV5-4, the J gene TRBJ1-4; possibly TRBD1 for D (5 bases). This CDR3 has 14 residues. Germline V gives CDR1 SGHNT, CDR2 YYREEE (reference sequence). Deletions cut 3 bases from V and 5 bases from J, with 11 bases between. CDR3 nucleotide sequence: TGTGCCAGCAGCTCAGACAGCGAGAATGAAAAACTGTTTTTT. Translating gives CASSSDSENEKLFF.

V gene TRBV7-2 combines with J gene TRBJ2-5; 11 bases line up with TRBD2. Germline CDR1 SGHTA, CDR2 FQGNSA. This CDR3 comprises 15 residues. V lost 4 bases, J lost 9 bases, and 10 bases stayed unmatched. CDR3 residues: CASSSPGLAESAQYF. CDR3 nucleotides: TGTGCCAGCAGCTCACCGGGACTAGCGGAGTCGGCCCAGTACTTC.

The chain employs TRBV10-3 and TRBJ1-4; 8 bases agree with TRBD1. CDR1 is ENHRY, CDR2 SYGVKD, per germline. CDR3 length: 16 residues. V was pared by 3 bases and J by 8 bases, with 11 bases of the junction left unmatched. CDR3: CAISDPSDRGHEKLFF. Written as DNA, the CDR3 is TGTGCCATCAGTGACCCCTCCGACAGGGGCCACGAAAAACTGTTTTTT.

The genes are TRBV15 and TRBJ2-7; 9 positions agree with TRBD2. The CDR3 length is 16 residues. V shed 1 base, J shed 5 bases, and the junction held 9 bases outside the gene matches. The germline V gene has CDR1 LNHNV and CDR2 YYDKDF (reference sequence). This chain's CDR3 is CATSRGFSGSAHEQYF. CDR3 in DNA: TGTGCCACCAGCAGAGGGTTTAGCGGGAGCGCCCACGAGCAGTACTTC.

V usage is TRBV12-3 or TRBV12-4 and J usage is TRBJ1-2, with D uncertain. The ends were cut back, 1 base at V and 4 bases at J, with 7 bases in the middle. The CDR3 is 13 residues long. CDR3 sequence: CASSLDGLYGYTF. The DNA of the CDR3 is TGTGCCAGCAGTTTAGACGGTCTCTATGGCTACACCTTC.

The gene calls are TRBV7-2 and TRBJ2-2, with unresolved D. The CDR3 is made up of 13 amino acids. Germline V gene data show CDR1 as SGHTA and CDR2 as FQGNSA. Trimming took off 1 base at V and 4 bases at J, with 4 bases between the two ends. CDR3 sequence: CASSLDSTGELFF. The CDR3 bases are TGTGCCAGCAGCTTAGACAGCACCGGGGAGCTGTTTTTT.

The chain couples TRBV4-2 to TRBJ1-5, with D tentatively TRBD1 (5 bases). V dropped 1 base and J dropped 4 bases, with 11 bases sitting between them. Germline lookup yields CDR1 LGHNA and CDR2 YNFKEQ. This CDR3 region has 15 residues. CDR3 protein: CASSQVQDQNQPQHF. CDR3 DNA sequence: TGTGCCAGCAGCCAAGTACAGGACCAAAATCAGCCCCAGCATTTT.

The chain couples TRBV29-1 to TRBJ2-5; 10 positions match TRBD2. CDR1 and CDR2 from the germline V gene are SQVTM and ANQGSEA. CDR3 length: 13 amino acids. Trimming cost V 4 bases and J 1 base; bases outside gene matches: 0. The CDR3 DNA sequence: TGCAGCGTTGGGACTAGCGGCCAAGAGACCCAGTACTTC. Translating gives CSVGTSGQETQYF.

The chain recombines TRBV23-1 with TRBJ2-7; 8 positions match TRBD1. TRBV23-1 counts as an open reading frame of uncertain function. The CDR3 runs 17 residues. The V and J ends lost 7 bases and 2 bases, in that order; junction bases with no gene match: 16. The CDR3: CASKHTRGQDLPYEQYV. Written as DNA, the CDR3 is TGCGCCAGCAAACATACCCGGGGACAGGACCTTCCCTACGAGCAGTACGTC.

The chain is built from TRBV6-6 and TRBJ1-1; D is unclear. V lost 5 bases to trimming and J lost 5 bases, with 12 bases between them. Germline V gene data show CDR1 as MNHNY and CDR2 as SVGAGI (reference sequence). The CDR3 extends over 13 amino acids. CDR3 nucleotide sequence: TGTGCCAGCAGTCCGACGGACTGGACTGAAGCTTTCTTT. Translated, it gives CASSPTDWTEAFF.